This T cell receptor (beta chain) was obtained from a study of blood T cell repertoires in COVID-19. Assay used: immunoSEQ multiplex PCR; TCRdb lists only in-frame clones, some missing. Of about 59,000 clones in the sample, more than 65% were seen once. This CDR3 comprises 15 residues. Germline V lookup: CDR1 SGHTA, CDR2 FQGNSA. Trimming at V came to 6 bases and at J to 3 bases, leaving 5 bases not matched to a gene. The sample comprised peripheral blood. The clonotype comes from a woman in her seventies with acute or convalescent COVID-19. The chain recombines TRBV7-2 with TRBJ2-5, with 12 nucleotides matching TRBD2. The CDR3 DNA is TGTGCCAGCAGACGAAGACTAGCGGGGGAAGAGACCCAGTACTTC. This encodes CASRRRLAGEETQYF.